This T cell receptor beta chain stems from a study of shared clonotypes between healthy human individuals. Method: immunoSEQ multiplex PCR; TCRdb's copy keeps in-frame clones and lacks some. Of about 1.5 million clones in the sample, 96% were seen once. The sequence was obtained from a man younger than 45 in good health. The sequencing input was naive CD4+ T cells sorted from blood. As for subset: CD45RA+ positively selected.

The CDR3 DNA reads TGCGCCAGCAGTGACCGGACTAGCGGCTCTGCGAACACCGGGGAGCTGTTTTTT. The encoded protein is CASSDRTSGSANTGELFF. The chain is built from TRBV10-1 and TRBJ2-2; 10 bases fit TRBD2. Trimming removed 3 bases from V and 0 bases from J; junction bases left unmatched: 7. This CDR3 is 18 amino acids long. CDR1 and CDR2 from the germline V gene are WNHNN and SYGVQD (reference sequence).